What follows describes a single T cell receptor beta chain. The antigen remains unidentified. These data originate in a study of tumor-infiltrating lymphocytes in localized non-small cell lung cancer. Across the whole study: Resected tumor was paired with non-adjacent uninvolved lung from the same patient. Study results and limitations: Higher tumor T cell infiltration than in uninvolved lung was supported by TCRbeta sequencing.

The CDR3 covers 13 residues. Germline V gives CDR1 SGHDT, CDR2 YYEEEE. The V gene end was trimmed by 5 bases and the J gene end by 4 bases; junction bases not matched to a gene: 4. Clones were sequenced by immunoSEQ multiplex PCR, and TCRdb holds only the in-frame ones, with some missing. Among 9,500 to 10,000 clones listed, 60% to 75% were seen once. Material: lung tumor tissue. The chain recombines TRBV5-6 with TRBJ2-5, with 8 bases that match TRBD1. This clonotype originated in a human donor with non-small cell lung cancer. The CDR3 bases are TGTGCCAGCAGGTGGACAGGGAGAGAGACCCAGTACTTC. Protein: CASRWTGRETQYF. Together with reference TRBV5-6 and TRBJ2-5, the CDR3 gives the full variable domain: DAGVTQSPTHLIKTRGQQVTLRCSPKSGHDTVSWYQQALGQGPQFIFQYYEEEERQRGNFPDRFSGHQFPNYSSELNVNALLLGDSALYLCASRWTGRETQYFGPGTRLLVL.